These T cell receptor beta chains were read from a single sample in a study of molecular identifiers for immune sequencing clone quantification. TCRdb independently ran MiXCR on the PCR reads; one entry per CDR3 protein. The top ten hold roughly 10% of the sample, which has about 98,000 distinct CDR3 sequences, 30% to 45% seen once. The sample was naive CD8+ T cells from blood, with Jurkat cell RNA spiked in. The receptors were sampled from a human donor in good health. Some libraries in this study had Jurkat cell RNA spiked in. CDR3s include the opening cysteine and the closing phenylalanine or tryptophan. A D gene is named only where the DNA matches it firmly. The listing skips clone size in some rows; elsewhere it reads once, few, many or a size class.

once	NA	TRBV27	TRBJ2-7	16	TGTGCCAGCAGTAACAAACATCCGGGACTGACCTACGAGCAGTACTTC	CASSNKHPGLTYEQYF
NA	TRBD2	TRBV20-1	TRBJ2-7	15	TGCAGTGCTAGTAGAGGGACTAGCGGGAATCCCGAGCAGTACTTC	CSASRGTSGNPEQYF
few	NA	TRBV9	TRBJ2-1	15	TGTGCCAGCAGCGTAGCCGGATTGGGCTACAATGAGCAGTTCTTC	CASSVAGLGYNEQFF
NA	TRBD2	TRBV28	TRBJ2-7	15	TGTGCCAGCAGTTTAGGCGGGAGGGCCTACAATGAGCAGTACTTC	CASSLGGRAYNEQYF
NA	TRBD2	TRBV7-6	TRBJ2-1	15	TGTGCCAGCAGCTCCCGGTCTAGCGGCATGGATGAGCAGTTCTTC	CASSSRSSGMDEQFF
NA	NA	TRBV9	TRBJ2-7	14	TGTGCCAGCAGCGTAGAGGCTAGCTCCTACGAGCAGTACTTC	CASSVEASSYEQYF
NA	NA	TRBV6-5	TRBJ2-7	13	TGTGCCACCGGGAATGGGGGGTCCTACGAGCAGTACTTC	CATGNGGSYEQYF
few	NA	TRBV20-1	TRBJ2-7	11	TGCAGTGCTCGTCCAACCTACGAGCAGTACTTC	CSARPTYEQYF
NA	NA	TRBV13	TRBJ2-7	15	TGTGCCAGCAGCTCCCCTAGGGGGAGCTCCTACGAGCAGTACTTC	CASSSPRGSSYEQYF
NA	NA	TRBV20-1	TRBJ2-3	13	TGCAGTGCTAGCCGGCATGATTCAGATACGCAGTATTTT	CSASRHDSDTQYF
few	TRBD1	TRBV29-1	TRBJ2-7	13	TGCAGCGTTGAAGATCGGGACAGTTACGAGCAGTACTTC	CSVEDRDSYEQYF
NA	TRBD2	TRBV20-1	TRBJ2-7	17	TGCAGTGCTAGACTTGGACTAGCGGGAGTTGGTTGGGACGAGCAGTACTTC	CSARLGLAGVGWDEQYF
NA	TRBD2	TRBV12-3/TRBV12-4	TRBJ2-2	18	TGTGCCAGCAGTCTTACCCTCGGACTAGCGGGGAACACCGGGGAGCTGTTATTT	CASSLTLGLAGNTGELLF
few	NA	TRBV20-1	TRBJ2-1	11	TGCAGTGCCCGCCTCTTTAATGAGCAGTTCTTC	CSARLFNEQFF
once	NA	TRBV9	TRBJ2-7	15	TGTGCCAGCAGCGTAGCGGCGGAGCCCCCCTACGAGCAGTACTTC	CASSVAAEPPYEQYF
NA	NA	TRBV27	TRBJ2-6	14	TGTGCCAGCGGCCATAGCGCTGGGGCCAACGTCCTGACATTC	CASGHSAGANVLTF
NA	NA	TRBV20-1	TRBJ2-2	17	TGCAGTGCTAGAGATCTATCCTGGAGCGCGAACACCGGGGAGCTGTTTTTT	CSARDLSWSANTGELFF
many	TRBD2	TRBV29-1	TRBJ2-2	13	TGCAGCGTTCCTAGCGGGAGCTCCGGGGAGCTGTTTTTT	CSVPSGSSGELFF
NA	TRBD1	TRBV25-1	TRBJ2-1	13	TGTGCCACCTCCGGGACAGGGTACAATGAGCAGTTCTTC	CATSGTGYNEQFF
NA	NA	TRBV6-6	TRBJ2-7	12	TGTGCCAGTACGAGGGACGGGTCAGAGCAGTACTTC	CASTRDGSEQYF
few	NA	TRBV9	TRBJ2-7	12	TGTGCCAGCAGCGTAGCCCAGGGGGAGCAGTACTTC	CASSVAQGEQYF
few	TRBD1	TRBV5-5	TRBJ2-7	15	TGTGCCAGCAGCTTGGAGTGGACAGGGTCCTACGAGCAGTACTTC	CASSLEWTGSYEQYF